This T cell receptor beta chain was obtained from a study of identical twins' blood T cells. Study outcomes and limitations: Each donor's most abundant TCRbeta clonotypes shared more CDR3 sequences with her twin than unrelated donors.

Regarding this clonotype: Its antigen is not identified.

This CDR3 has 15 amino acids. Trimming cost V 4 bases and J 7 bases; bases outside gene matches: 6. Germline V lookup: CDR1 LNHDA, CDR2 SQIVND (reference sequence). Per the original data handling: Each library had roughly 2.2 to 4 million CDR3 reads and about 100,000 to nearly 500,000 clonotypes. TCRdb called the 5' RACE reads again in MiXCR, with one record for every CDR3 protein. These V and J calls are TCRdb output, not the study's own analysis. This sample has a few hundred thousand distinct CDR3 sequences, with roughly 28% found just once. This clonotype originated in a woman between 18 and 50 years old in good health. This chain uses TRBV19 with TRBJ2-1; TRBD2 matches at 11 bases. Sample: PBMCs. CDR3 residues: CASSKGSSGRNEQFF. CDR3 nucleotides: TGTGCCAGTAGTAAGGGGTCTAGCGGGAGGAATGAGCAGTTCTTC.